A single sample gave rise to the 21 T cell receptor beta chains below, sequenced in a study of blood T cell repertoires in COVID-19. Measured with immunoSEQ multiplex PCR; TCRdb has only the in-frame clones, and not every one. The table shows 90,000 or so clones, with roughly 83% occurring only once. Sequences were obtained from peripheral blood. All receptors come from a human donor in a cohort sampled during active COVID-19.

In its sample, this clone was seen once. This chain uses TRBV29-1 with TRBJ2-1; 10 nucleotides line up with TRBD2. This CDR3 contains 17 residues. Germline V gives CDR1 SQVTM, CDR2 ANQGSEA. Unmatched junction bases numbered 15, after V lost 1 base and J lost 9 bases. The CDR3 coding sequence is TGCAGCGTTGAAGGGCTAGCGGGGGCCCCTCTGACCTCTGAGCAGTTCTTC. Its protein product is CSVEGLAGAPLTSEQFF.

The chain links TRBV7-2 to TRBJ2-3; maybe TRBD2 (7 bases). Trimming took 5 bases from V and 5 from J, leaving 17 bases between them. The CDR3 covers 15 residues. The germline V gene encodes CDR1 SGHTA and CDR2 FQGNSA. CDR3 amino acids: CASSRGAQGQDTQYF. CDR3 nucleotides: TGTGCCAGCAGCCGGGGGGCGCAGGGACAAGATACGCAGTATTTT.

Here the CDR3 reads CASSATGSRGYTF. CDR3 nucleotide sequence: TGTGCCAGCAGCGCGACTGGGAGTCGGGGCTACACCTTC. This sequence joins TRBV6-2 or TRBV6-3 and TRBJ1-2, with D unresolved. Germline CDR1 and CDR2: MNHEY and SVGEGT. The CDR3 loop spans 13 amino acids. Trimming cost V 6 bases and J 8 bases, with 16 bases left between them.

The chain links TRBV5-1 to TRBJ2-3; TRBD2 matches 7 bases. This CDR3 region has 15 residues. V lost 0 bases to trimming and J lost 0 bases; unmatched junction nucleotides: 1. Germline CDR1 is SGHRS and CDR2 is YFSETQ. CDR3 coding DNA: TGCGCCAGCAGCTTGGTGGGGGGGAGCACAGATACGCAGTATTTT. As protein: CASSLVGGSTDTQYF.

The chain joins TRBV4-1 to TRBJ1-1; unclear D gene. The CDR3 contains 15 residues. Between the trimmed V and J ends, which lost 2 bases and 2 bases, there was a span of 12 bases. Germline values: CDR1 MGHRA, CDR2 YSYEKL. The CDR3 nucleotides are TGCGCCAGCAGCCAAAGTATACGAGGCAACACTGAAGCTTTCTTT. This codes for CASSQSIRGNTEAFF.

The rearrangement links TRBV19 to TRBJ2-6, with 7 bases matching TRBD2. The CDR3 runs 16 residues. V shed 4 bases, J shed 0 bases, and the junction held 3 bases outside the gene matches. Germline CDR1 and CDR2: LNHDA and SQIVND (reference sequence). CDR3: CASSREGFSGANVLTF. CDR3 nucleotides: TGTGCCAGTAGTAGGGAGGGGTTCTCTGGGGCCAACGTCCTGACTTTC. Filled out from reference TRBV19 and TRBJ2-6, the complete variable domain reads DGGITQSPKYLFRKEGQNVTLSCEQNLNHDAMYWYRQDPGQGLRLIYYSQIVNDFQKGDIAEGYSVSREKKESFPLTVTSAQKNPTAFYLCASSREGFSGANVLTFGAGSRLTVL.

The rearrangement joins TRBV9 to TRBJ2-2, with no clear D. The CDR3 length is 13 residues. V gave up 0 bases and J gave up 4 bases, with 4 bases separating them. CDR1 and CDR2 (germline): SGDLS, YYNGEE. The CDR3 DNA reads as TGTGCCAGCAGCGTAGTGAGCACCGGGGAGCTGTTTTTT. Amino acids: CASSVVSTGELFF.

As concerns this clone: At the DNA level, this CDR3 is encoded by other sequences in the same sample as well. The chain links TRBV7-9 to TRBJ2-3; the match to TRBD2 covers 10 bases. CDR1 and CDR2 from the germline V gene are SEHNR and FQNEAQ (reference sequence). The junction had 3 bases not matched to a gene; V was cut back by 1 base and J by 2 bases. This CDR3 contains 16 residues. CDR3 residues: CASSLGLAGATDTQYF. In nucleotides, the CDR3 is TGTGCCAGCAGCTTAGGGCTAGCGGGGGCCACAGATACGCAGTATTTT.

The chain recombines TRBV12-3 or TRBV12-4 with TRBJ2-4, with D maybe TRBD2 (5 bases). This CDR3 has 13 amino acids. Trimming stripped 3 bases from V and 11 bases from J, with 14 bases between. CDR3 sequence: CASSFRGSFVQYF. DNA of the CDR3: TGTGCCAGCAGTTTTAGAGGGTCTTTTGTTCAGTACTTC.

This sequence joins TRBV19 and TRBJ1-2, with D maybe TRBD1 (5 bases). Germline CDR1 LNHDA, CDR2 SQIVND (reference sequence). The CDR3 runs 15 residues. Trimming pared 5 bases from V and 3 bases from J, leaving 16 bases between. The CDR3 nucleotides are TGTGCCAGTAGTCCACGGAGGGGTGAGGACTATGGCTACACCTTC. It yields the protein CASSPRRGEDYGYTF.

This CDR3 reads CASSLNRDSNEQFF. As DNA, the CDR3 is TGTGCCAGCAGCTTGAACAGGGATTCGAATGAGCAGTTCTTC. The chain couples TRBV5-5 to TRBJ2-1, with TRBD1 as a possible D gene (6 bases). V was shortened by 1 base and J by 7 bases, with 12 bases between the two germline ends. This CDR3 has 14 residues. Germline CDR1 SGHKS, CDR2 YYEKEE (reference sequence).

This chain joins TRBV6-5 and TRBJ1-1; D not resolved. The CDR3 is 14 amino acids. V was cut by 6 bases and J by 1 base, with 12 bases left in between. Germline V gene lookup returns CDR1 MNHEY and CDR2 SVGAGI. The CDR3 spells CASRLGIANTEAFF. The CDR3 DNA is TGTGCCAGCAGGCTGGGTATAGCGAACACTGAAGCTTTCTTT.

The CDR3 coding sequence is TGCGCCAGCAGCTTGCTTCCAGGGCAAGAGACCCAGTACTTC. As protein: CASSLLPGQETQYF. The chain carries TRBV5-1 and TRBJ2-5; D may be TRBD1 (5 bases). This CDR3 contains 14 residues. V lost 1 base and J 2 bases, leaving 9 bases between the germline ends. CDR1 and CDR2 from the germline V gene are SGHRS and YFSETQ.

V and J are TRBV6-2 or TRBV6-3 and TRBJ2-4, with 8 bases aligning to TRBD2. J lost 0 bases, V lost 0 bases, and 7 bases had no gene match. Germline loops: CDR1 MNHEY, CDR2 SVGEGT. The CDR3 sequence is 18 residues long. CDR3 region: CASSYSQRETLAKNIQYF. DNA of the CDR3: TGTGCCAGCAGTTACTCGCAGCGGGAGACCCTAGCCAAAAACATTCAGTACTTC.

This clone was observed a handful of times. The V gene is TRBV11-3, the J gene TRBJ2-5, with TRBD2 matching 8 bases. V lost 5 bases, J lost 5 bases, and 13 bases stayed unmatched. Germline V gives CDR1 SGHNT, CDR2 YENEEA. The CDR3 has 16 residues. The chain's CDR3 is CASSLHAGGGGETQYF. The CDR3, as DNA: TGTGCCAGCAGCCTCCATGCGGGGGGCGGTGGGGAGACCCAGTACTTC.

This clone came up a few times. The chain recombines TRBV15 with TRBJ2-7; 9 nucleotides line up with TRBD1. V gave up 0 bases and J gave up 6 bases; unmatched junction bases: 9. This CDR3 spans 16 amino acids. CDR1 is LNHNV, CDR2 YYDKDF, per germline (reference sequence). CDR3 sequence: CATSRDPGTGLREQYF. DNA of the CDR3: TGTGCCACCAGCAGAGATCCCGGGACAGGGCTTCGCGAGCAGTACTTC.

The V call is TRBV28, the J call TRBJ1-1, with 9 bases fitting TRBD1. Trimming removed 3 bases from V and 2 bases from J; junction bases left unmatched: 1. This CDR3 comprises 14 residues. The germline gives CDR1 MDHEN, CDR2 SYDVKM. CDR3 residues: CASSLGQGNTEAFF. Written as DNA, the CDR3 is TGTGCCAGCAGTTTGGGACAGGGAAACACTGAAGCTTTCTTT.

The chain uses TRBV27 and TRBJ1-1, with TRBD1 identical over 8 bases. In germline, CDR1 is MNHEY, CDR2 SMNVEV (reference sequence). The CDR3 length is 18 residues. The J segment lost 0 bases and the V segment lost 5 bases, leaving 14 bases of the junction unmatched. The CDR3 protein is CASSKRLVGQGVNTEAFF. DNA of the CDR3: TGTGCCAGCAGTAAGAGGTTGGTCGGACAGGGAGTGAACACTGAAGCTTTCTTT.

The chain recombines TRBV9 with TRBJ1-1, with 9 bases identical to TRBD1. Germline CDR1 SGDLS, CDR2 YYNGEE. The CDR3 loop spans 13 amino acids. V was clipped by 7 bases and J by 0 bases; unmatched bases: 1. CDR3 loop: CASGQGMNTEAFF. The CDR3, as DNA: TGTGCCAGCGGACAGGGGATGAACACTGAAGCTTTCTTT.

CDR3 bases: TGTGCCAGCAGTTACTCGCAGGTTCTCTCCTACAATGAGCAGTTCTTC. Its protein product is CASSYSQVLSYNEQFF. The chain combines TRBV6-5 with TRBJ2-1, with no clear D. Germline CDR1 is MNHEY and CDR2 is SVGAGI. Trimming pared 0 bases from V and 0 bases from J, leaving 9 bases between. The CDR3 is 16 residues long.

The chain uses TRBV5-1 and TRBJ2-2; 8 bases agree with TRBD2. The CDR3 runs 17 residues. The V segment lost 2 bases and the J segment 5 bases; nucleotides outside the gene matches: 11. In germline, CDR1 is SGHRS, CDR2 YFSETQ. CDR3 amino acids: CASSFGKRGSGTGELFF. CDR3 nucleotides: TGCGCCAGCAGCTTCGGCAAGCGGGGGTCGGGGACCGGGGAGCTGTTTTTT.